Listed here are 4 T cell receptor beta chains from one sample, sequenced in a study of T cells in Graves' hyperthyroidism and ophthalmopathy. Template material for amplifying TCR beta CDR3 regions consisted of RNA transcripts. HTBI primers drove first-round RT-PCR of the TCR CDR3. TCRdb reprocessed the multiplex PCR reads with MiXCR, giving one entry per CDR3 protein. Of more than 350,000 distinct CDR3 sequences listed, about a sixth are singletons. The sequencing input was blood. The receptors come from a woman between 25 and 40 years old with Graves' hyperthyroidism that later progressed to Graves' ophthalmopathy.

There are many counts of this clonotype. The rearrangement joins TRBV2 to TRBJ1-2; possible D gene TRBD1, 5 bases. This CDR3 comprises 14 residues. Trimming cost V 7 bases and J 2 bases, with 14 bases left between them. The germline gives CDR1 SNHLY, CDR2 FYNNEI. CDR3 residues: CASNPDSNNYGYTF. The DNA of the CDR3 is TGTGCCAGCAATCCAGACAGCAACAACTATGGCTACACCTTC.

This clonotype was seen repeatedly, ten times or more. The chain joins TRBV20-1 to TRBJ1-5; 8 bases map to TRBD1. With V trimmed by 0 bases and J by 2 bases, 6 bases remained unmatched. Germline CDR1 is DFQATT and CDR2 is SNEGSKA (reference sequence). The CDR3 sequence is 16 residues long. CDR3 amino acids: CSARDPGGEGNQPQHF. The CDR3 DNA is TGCAGTGCTAGAGATCCAGGGGGCGAAGGCAATCAGCCCCAGCATTTT.

V gene TRBV19 combines with J gene TRBJ1-4, with D unclear. Germline V CDR1 and CDR2: LNHDA, SQIVND (reference sequence). The CDR3 consists of 11 residues. With 7 bases removed from V and 5 bases from J, the gap between germline ends came to 5 bases. The CDR3 loop is CASMKNEKLFF. DNA of the CDR3: TGTGCCAGTATGAAAAATGAAAAACTGTTTTTT.

This clonotype was detected only a few times. The rearrangement joins TRBV30 to TRBJ2-7; the match to TRBD1 covers 8 bases. Germline loops: CDR1 GTSNPN, CDR2 SVGIG (reference sequence). Unmatched junction bases numbered 8, after V lost 3 bases and J lost 1 base. The CDR3 is made up of 15 amino acids. In DNA, the CDR3 is TGTGCCTGGAGGACCCGGGACAGGCCTTCCTACGAGCAGTACTTC. Translating gives CAWRTRDRPSYEQYF.